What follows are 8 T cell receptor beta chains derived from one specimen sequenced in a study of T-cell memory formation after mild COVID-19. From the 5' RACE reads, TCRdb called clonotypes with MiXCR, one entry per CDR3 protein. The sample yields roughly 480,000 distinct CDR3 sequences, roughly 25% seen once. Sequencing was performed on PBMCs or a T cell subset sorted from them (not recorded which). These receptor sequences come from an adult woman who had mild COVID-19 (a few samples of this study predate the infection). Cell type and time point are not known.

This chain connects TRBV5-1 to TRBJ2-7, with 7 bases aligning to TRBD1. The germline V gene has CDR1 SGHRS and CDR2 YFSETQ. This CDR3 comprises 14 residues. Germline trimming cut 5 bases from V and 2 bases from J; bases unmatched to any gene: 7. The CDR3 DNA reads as TGCGCCAGCAGGCTAGGGGACAGTACCTACGAGCAGTACTTC. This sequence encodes CASRLGDSTYEQYF.

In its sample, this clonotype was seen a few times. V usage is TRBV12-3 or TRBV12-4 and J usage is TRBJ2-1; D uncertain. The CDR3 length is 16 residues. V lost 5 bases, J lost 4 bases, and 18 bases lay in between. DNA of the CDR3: TGTGCCAGCAGTCCCCTGGCGGCGGCTAGATACAATGAGCAGTTCTTC. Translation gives CASSPLAAARYNEQFF.

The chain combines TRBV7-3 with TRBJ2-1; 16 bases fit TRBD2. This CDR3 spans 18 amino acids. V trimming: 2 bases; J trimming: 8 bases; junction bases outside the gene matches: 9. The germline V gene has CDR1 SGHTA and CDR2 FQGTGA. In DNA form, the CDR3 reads TGTGCCAGCAGCTTACAGGGACTAGCGGGGGGGCCTTGGGATGAGCAGTTCTTC. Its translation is CASSLQGLAGGPWDEQFF.

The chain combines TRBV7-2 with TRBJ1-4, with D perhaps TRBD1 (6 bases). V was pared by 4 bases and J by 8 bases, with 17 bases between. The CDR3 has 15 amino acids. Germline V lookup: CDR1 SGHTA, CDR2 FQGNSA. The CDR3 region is CASSSPWAGEEKLFF. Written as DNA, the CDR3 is TGTGCCAGCAGCTCCCCCTGGGCAGGGGAAGAAAAACTGTTTTTT.

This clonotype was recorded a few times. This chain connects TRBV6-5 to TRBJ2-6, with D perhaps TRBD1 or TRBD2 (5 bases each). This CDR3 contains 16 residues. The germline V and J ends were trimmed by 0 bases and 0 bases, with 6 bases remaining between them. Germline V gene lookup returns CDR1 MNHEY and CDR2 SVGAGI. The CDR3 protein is CASSYSGGSGANVLTF. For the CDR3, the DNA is TGTGCCAGCAGTTACTCTGGGGGCTCTGGGGCCAACGTCCTGACTTTC.

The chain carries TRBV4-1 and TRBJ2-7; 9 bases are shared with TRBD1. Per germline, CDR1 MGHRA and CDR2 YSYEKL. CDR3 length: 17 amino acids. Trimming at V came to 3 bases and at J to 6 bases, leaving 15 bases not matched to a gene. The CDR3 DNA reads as TGCGCCAGCAGCCACCCCAAGGAGGGACAGGGTTTACTCGAGCAGTACTTC. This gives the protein CASSHPKEGQGLLEQYF.

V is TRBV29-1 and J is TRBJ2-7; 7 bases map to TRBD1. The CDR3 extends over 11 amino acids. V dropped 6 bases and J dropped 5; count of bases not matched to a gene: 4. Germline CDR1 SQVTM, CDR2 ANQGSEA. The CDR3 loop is CSVRQGNEQYF. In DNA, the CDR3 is TGCAGCGTACGACAGGGTAACGAGCAGTACTTC.

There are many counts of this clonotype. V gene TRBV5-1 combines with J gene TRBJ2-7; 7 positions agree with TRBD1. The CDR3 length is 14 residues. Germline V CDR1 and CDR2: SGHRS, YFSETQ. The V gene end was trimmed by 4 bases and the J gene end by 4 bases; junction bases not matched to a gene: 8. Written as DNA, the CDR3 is TGCGCCAGCAGCCAGACAGGGCGGTCTTACGAGCAGTACTTC. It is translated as CASSQTGRSYEQYF. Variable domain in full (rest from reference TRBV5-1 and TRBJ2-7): KAGVTQTPRYLIKTRGQQVTLSCSPISGHRSVSWYQQTPGQGLQFLFEYFSETQRNKGNFPGRFSGRQFSNSRSEMNVSTLELGDSALYLCASSQTGRSYEQYFGPGTRLTVT.